This record looks at one T cell receptor (beta chain) sequence and its context. Its recognized antigen is unknown. This sample stems from a study of cytomegalovirus exposure and HLA in healthy donors (dated by TCRdb to about 2017). For the wider study: An earlier analysis of roughly 500 of the donors reported about 280 Gb of sequence data and around 120 million unique TCR beta sequences obtained from roughly 180 million T cells. An early release covering about 600 HLA-typed donors comprised about 310 gigabases of sequencing data and tens of millions of unique TCR sequences. The genetic ancestry cluster associated with self-reported Caucasian donors included around four fifths of the 350 to 500 genotyped donors. Both class I and class II loci were covered by HLA typing, at four-digit resolution. An earlier analysis of about 620 of the donors applied high-throughput TCR beta sequencing to assess whether each TCR beta V gene segment acted as functional or pseudogenic. Donor age, sex, ethnicity and CMV serostatus were compiled alongside the repertoire data. In a later analysis, previously published TCR beta repertoires from fewer than 750 donors were re-analyzed and high-resolution HLA genotyping was added so that TCR occurrence patterns could be studied. A separate validation cohort of roughly 120 different subjects was used in addition to the roughly 640-subject first cohort. Across 300 to 400 genotyped donors of the cohort, an average of about 200,000 unique TCR beta nucleotide sequences per donor were sequenced, and approximately 19% of those sequences were non-productive. Five DR-DQ haplotypes were treated as single units for association and clustering because of strong linkage in the cohort. The number of typed donors differed by locus: roughly 629-640 for A, B, C, DRB1 and DQB1; 500 to 550 for DQA1; fewer than 610 for DPA1; and 400 to 480 for DPB1. The later analysis used no new phenotypic data to find candidate immune exposures, relying instead on TCR beta sequences and their occurrence across donors. The study aimed to test whether cataloging public T cell receptors could reveal signatures of past pathogen exposure. The study combined high-throughput TCR immunosequencing, statistical association of individual TCRs with disease status, and machine learning to predict cytomegalovirus infection status. A later genetic analysis took genome-wide SNP genotypes for about three fifths of the roughly 700 donors and used that subset as a discovery cohort. All discovery cohort repertoires had been generated using a single sequencing platform. The study used immunosequencing to profile the T cell repertoires of several hundred subjects and linked those repertoires to cytomegalovirus serostatus.

From the germline V gene, CDR1 is LGHNA and CDR2 is YSLEER. Measured from the cysteine to the phenylalanine, the CDR3 is 13 residues long. CDR3 DNA is the only sequence kept; it has 39 bases, read in frame from the first base. V trim: 1 base; J trim: 10 bases; unmatched bases: 6. Library preparation was by the immunoSEQ multiplex PCR assay. For the multiplex PCR, a mixture combining 60 forward primers for TCR Vbeta segments and 13 reverse primers for TCR Jbeta segments was used. The CDR3 region of rearranged TCR beta genes was amplified from genomic DNA with a multiplex PCR assay. The Illumina HiSeq System was used to sequence the amplified TCR beta libraries as 87-base-pair reads. As for the original processing: A later analysis tallied 80 million to 95 million unique TCR beta chains across the 666 repertoires, and some 10 million of those chains were shared by two or more donors. To remove PCR and sequencing errors, raw reads were error-corrected and collapsed into unique sequences using a nearest-neighbor algorithm that merged closely related sequences. To assign V, D and J gene segments, CDR3 sequences were aligned to IMGT reference sequences. For a sequence to be retained, at least a six-nucleotide match to both a V gene segment and a J gene segment was required. A rearrangement was called productive if the CDR3 had no stop codons and remained in frame with V and J, and every other rearrangement was called non-productive. Following IMGT convention, CDR3 was defined as the stretch from the second conserved V-encoded cysteine to the conserved J-encoded phenylalanine. In an earlier analysis of roughly 610 of the donors, sequences lacking an unambiguous match to a single V gene segment were excluded. An earlier analysis of fewer than 650 of the donors classified V segments as functional when productive rearrangements were above 56.7% and as segregating when the standard deviation between donors was above 5%. A statistical classification framework was built to diagnose cytomegalovirus status from the catalog of TCR beta chain sequences. In a later analysis, V and J genes were assigned by comparing TCR nucleotide sequences against IMGT/GENE-DB human TR gene sequences. In a later analysis, CDR3 sequences and most-parsimonious VDJ recombination scenarios were assigned using the TCRdist pipeline. In a later analysis, every TCR beta chain was defined by the combination of its CDR3 amino acid sequence and its V-gene family, and reads without a unique V-gene family were dropped. As a way to deal with suspected cross-contamination and a sequencing artifact, a later analysis dropped hundreds of nucleotide sequences that were highly shared and had low generation probability. A later analysis calculated a clonal expansion index for each public chain from normalized within-repertoire ranks of inferred template counts. In a later analysis, generation probabilities were computed with a VDJ recombination model fitted to out-of-frame rearrangements, and the resulting probabilities were checked against IGoR. In a later analysis, hypergeometric tests were used to score TCR-TCR, TCR-HLA and TCR-CMV co-occurrence, with a repertoire-size bias correction applied to TCR pairs. False discovery rates were estimated in a later analysis by permuting HLA or CMV assignments 20 times. In a later analysis, co-occurring TCRs were grouped with DBSCAN, and TCRdist sequence similarity was added when clustering was performed within HLA-allele-positive subsets. Co-occurrence clustering excluded repertoires with fewer than 30,000 or more than 120,000 public chains, plus five with anomalous nucleotide sharing. What TCRdb holds here is the immuneACCESS table cut down to in-frame rearrangements. Part of the clones is not present; checked against another copy, under half of the missing clones reflect an unresolved V gene, and the others are unexplained. The DNA was the basis for D and trimming; V, J and clone size are from that table. The sample's table covers 150,000 to 200,000 clones. The top ten constitute around 0.8% of the sample.

General conclusions and limits of the study: According to a later analysis, parvovirus B19, influenza, CMV and Epstein-Barr virus appeared linked to several top co-occurrence clusters. According to a later genetic analysis, donors in an Asian-associated ancestry cluster had fewer N-insertions in productive TCRs than the approximately 630-donor mean. In a later analysis, most CMV-associated TCR beta chains were found to appear HLA-restricted, with HLA associations seemingly driven largely by CMV exposure. In a later analysis, the rate of TCR association differed among HLA loci, with DRB1 alleles having the most associated TCRs and HLA-C alleles having the fewest. In this cohort, only TCR beta chains were sequenced, and detectable features were limited by the absence of alpha or paired-chain data. In a later analysis, HLA-associated TCR beta chains were found to be more clonally expanded and to have lower generation probabilities than equally common non-associated chains. Some IMGT-functional V segments, including TRBV6-2 and TRBV6-3, could not be distinguished by the 87-base-pair reads and were therefore excluded. Specific HLA alleles were associated with 15,000 to 20,000 TCR beta sequences at a false discovery rate of 0.05 in a later analysis. Cytomegalovirus status was reported to be diagnosed by the classifier with high specificity and sensitivity in both the original and validation cohorts. Most TCR sequences were observed very rarely across donors, whereas some public TCRs were present in many individuals. The authors suggested that the approach could potentially be generalized to other disease states and immunological phenotypes. Immune exposure information for the cohort was limited to CMV serostatus. A group of highly shared sequence variants was considered likely to be a technical artifact of the sequencing pipeline. In an earlier analysis of around 600 of the donors, most TCR beta V segments appeared in productive rearrangements about 87% or about 30% of the time, broadly matching IMGT annotations. Roughly uniform sequencing depth across donors was assumed in presence/absence analyses, although this assumption may not hold. In a later genetic analysis, a missense DCLRE1C variant was associated with V-gene and J-gene trimming of TCR beta chains, and the association was replicated in an independent cohort. The earlier analysis of a few hundred of the donors excluded 15 to 20 rarely observed V segments, including chromosome 9 orphons, because counts were too low. Because HLA typing was missing for some donors at each locus, association tests included only the typed subset. A further reported finding was that TCR beta sequences accurately predicted the HLA-A and HLA-B alleles for most subjects in the first cohort. Linkage disequilibrium might explain the correlated functional status among segregating V segments, but an unknown experimental factor could not be ruled out. The study gave a list of 150 to 200 TCR beta chains associated with cytomegalovirus. In vitro tests confirmed that a few of the cytomegalovirus-associated TCR beta chains recognize cytomegalovirus antigens. When HLA alleles, especially DR and DQ, strongly co-occurred, TCR associations were difficult to assign to individual alleles.

The cohort was made up of several hundred healthy bone marrow donors. Cohort members were all nominally healthy when sampled, although unrecorded immune exposures were likely present. The donor tested CMV seropositive and was one of the 289 seropositive cohort members. Every donor gave a peripheral blood sample, and the peripheral blood mononuclear cells from that sample were used for TCR beta sequencing. The Qiagen DNeasy Blood Extraction Kit was used to extract genomic DNA from the blood cell samples. The V and J genes are TRBV4-3 and TRBJ1-2, with 7 central nucleotides matching TRBD1. The source is a woman under 30 in good health and CMV-seropositive. Sequenced sample: PBMCs. The CDR3: CASSQGTGDDYTF. At the DNA level, the sequence is TGCGCCAGCAGCCAAGGGACAGGCGATGACTACACCTTC.